This passage covers 27 T cell receptor beta chains from one sample sequenced in a study of CD4 T cells in relation to SARS-CoV-2 and coronaviruses. CD4+ T cells from unexposed donors were obtained before the COVID-19 pandemic (2011-2018). Repertoires were generated with immunoSEQ multiplex PCR, while TCRdb's copy carries only in-frame clones and drops some. The repertoire consists of 65,000 or so clones, with around 86% occurring once and the leading ten covering 1.5% to 2%. The sequencing input was memory CD4+ T cells from PBMCs. The receptor source for this set is a human donor in good health.

The rearrangement links TRBV5-1 to TRBJ2-5; TRBD2 agrees at 13 bases. CDR3 length: 14 residues. CDR1 SGHRS and CDR2 YFSETQ come from the germline V gene. V was pared by 3 bases and J by 12 bases, with 8 bases of the junction left unmatched. CDR3 nucleotides: TGCGCCAGCAGCTATCGGACTAGCGGGGGTGTAGAGTACTTC. It yields the protein CASSYRTSGGVEYF.

In DNA, the CDR3 is TGTGCCAGCAGCCCACGCCGGACAGGGCTAAACTATGGCTACACCTTC. As protein: CASSPRRTGLNYGYTF. This chain links TRBV7-9 with TRBJ1-2; 8 nucleotides line up with TRBD1. The germline V gene encodes CDR1 SEHNR and CDR2 FQNEAQ (reference sequence). After removal of 5 bases from V and 2 bases from J, the junction contained 10 bases not matched to a gene. The CDR3 totals 16 residues.

The J gene is TRBJ1-2, the V gene TRBV9; D gene ambiguous. CDR1 and CDR2 from the germline V gene are SGDLS and YYNGEE. The CDR3 sequence is 15 residues long. Trimming removed 0 bases from V and 3 bases from J, with 12 bases in between. The CDR3 is CASSVANPGYYGYTF. The CDR3 nucleotides are TGTGCCAGCAGCGTAGCTAATCCGGGTTACTATGGCTACACCTTC.

CDR3 DNA sequence: TGTGCCAGCAGCTTAATTTACGGGGAGGGAGAGACCCAGTACTTC. Its protein is CASSLIYGEGETQYF. The chain carries TRBV7-3 and TRBJ2-5; 7 bases map to TRBD2. This CDR3 spans 15 amino acids. Germline V lookup: CDR1 SGHTA, CDR2 FQGTGA. J was trimmed by 4 bases and V by 1 base; bases with no gene match: 6.

The rearrangement links TRBV10-3 to TRBJ2-2, with a weak D call TRBD1 (5 bases). The germline V gene has CDR1 ENHRY and CDR2 SYGVKD. V lost 7 bases and J lost 3, with 12 bases in between. The CDR3 has 14 residues. The CDR3 reads CAITRVVDTGELFF. The CDR3 DNA follows: TGTGCCATCACCAGGGTTGTCGACACCGGGGAGCTGTTTTTT.

The DNA for the CDR3 is TGTGCCAGCAGTGACAGTAGTTACACTGAAGCTTTCTTT. It encodes CASSDSSYTEAFF. V gene TRBV25-1 combines with J gene TRBJ1-1, with D uncertain. The CDR3 contains 13 residues. V was pared by 3 bases and J by 3 bases, with 8 bases between. Germline lookup yields CDR1 MGHDK and CDR2 SYGVNS.

The chain links TRBV30 to TRBJ1-1; tentative D call: TRBD1 (6 bases). The V gene lost 4 bases and the J gene lost 0 bases, with 12 bases spanning the gap. This CDR3 region has 14 residues. The germline CDR1 and CDR2 sequences are GTSNPN and SVGIG (reference sequence). CDR3 region: CAWNQDRMNTEAFF. The CDR3, as DNA: TGTGCCTGGAACCAGGACAGAATGAACACTGAAGCTTTCTTT. The full variable domain, in which reference TRBV30 and TRBJ1-1 provide the parts outside the CDR3, is SQTIHQWPATLVQPVGSPLSLECTVEGTSNPNLYWYRQAAGRGLQLLFYSVGIGQISSEVPQNLSASRPQDRQFILSSKKLLLSDSGFYLCAWNQDRMNTEAFFGQGTRLTVV.

The rearrangement uses TRBV2 and TRBJ2-7; D possibly matches TRBD1 or TRBD2 (6 bases each). Per the germline V gene, CDR1 is SNHLY and CDR2 is FYNNEI. V was cut by 6 bases and J by 4 bases, with 16 bases left in between. The CDR3 totals 14 residues. The CDR3 here is CASREGGRGYEQYF. Written as DNA, the CDR3 is TGTGCCAGCAGAGAGGGGGGCCGGGGGTACGAGCAGTACTTC.

This clone appeared a few times. The chain joins TRBV5-4 to TRBJ2-7; 8 bases are shared with TRBD2. The CDR3 spans 15 residues. Germline CDR1 is SGHNT and CDR2 is YYREEE (reference sequence). V shed 4 bases and J 0 bases; nucleotides not matched to a gene: 6. CDR3 nucleotide sequence: TGTGCCAGCAGCCCCGGGGGGGAAAGCTCCTACGAGCAGTACTTC. Protein product: CASSPGGESSYEQYF.

This chain links TRBV27 with TRBJ1-6; maybe TRBD1 (5 bases). This CDR3 contains 18 residues. V was pared by 2 bases and J by 5 bases, with 19 bases between. Looked up from germline, CDR1 is MNHEY and CDR2 is SMNVEV (reference sequence). The CDR3 DNA sequence: TGTGCCAGCAGTTTAAATTTTGTCGGGGGAGGGAATAATTCACCCCTCCACTTT. Protein product: CASSLNFVGGGNNSPLHF.

The chain couples TRBV10-3 to TRBJ2-5; D unclear. CDR1 and CDR2 (germline): ENHRY, SYGVKD. The CDR3 has 13 amino acids. Trimming took 3 bases from V and 4 from J, leaving 9 bases between them. CDR3 sequence: CAISEPSGETQYF. The CDR3 bases are TGTGCCATCAGTGAACCCAGTGGAGAGACCCAGTACTTC.

The chain uses TRBV3-1 (or the pseudogene TRBV3-2) and TRBJ2-7; possible D gene TRBD2, 5 bases. Germline V gene data show CDR1 as LGHDT and CDR2 as YNNKEL (reference sequence). The length of the CDR3 is 18 residues. V was cut by 3 bases and J by 3 bases, with 24 bases left in between. The CDR3 DNA reads as TGTGCCAGCAGCCACGGCCGGGGATTTAGTGGGAGAGTCTACGAGCAGTACTTC. Its translation: CASSHGRGFSGRVYEQYF.

The V and J genes are TRBV24-1 and TRBJ2-5, with D uncertain. The germline V and J ends were trimmed by 5 bases and 1 base, with 7 bases remaining between them. The CDR3 runs 13 residues. Germline lookup yields CDR1 KGHDR and CDR2 SFDVKD. The CDR3 DNA reads as TGTGCCACCAGTGGGGGATCCCAAGAGACCCAGTACTTC. Protein sequence: CATSGGSQETQYF.

The V and J genes are TRBV5-1 and TRBJ2-5; no firm D call. Germline V gene lookup returns CDR1 SGHRS and CDR2 YFSETQ. Between the trimmed V and J ends, which lost 2 bases and 2 bases, there was a span of 7 bases. CDR3 length: 13 amino acids. The CDR3 DNA sequence: TGCGCCAGCAGCTTAAGCGTTCAAGAGACCCAGTACTTC. It is translated as CASSLSVQETQYF.

The V gene is TRBV5-5, the J gene TRBJ1-5; possibly TRBD1 for D (6 bases). CDR1 and CDR2 from the germline V gene are SGHKS and YYEKEE (reference sequence). V lost 0 bases, J lost 3 bases, and 13 bases lay in between. The length of the CDR3 is 16 residues. CDR3 sequence (DNA): TGTGCCAGCAGCTTGGCCGCGACAGGATCCAATCAGCCCCAGCATTTT. Its translation: CASSLAATGSNQPQHF.

CDR3 coding DNA: TGTGCCAGCAGTTACATGACAGCGAACACTGAAGCTTTCTTT. Translated: CASSYMTANTEAFF. This rearrangement joins TRBV6-5 to TRBJ1-1, with D tentatively TRBD1 (5 bases). The length of the CDR3 is 14 residues. The V gene lost 2 bases and the J gene lost 1 base, with 8 bases spanning the gap. Germline loops: CDR1 MNHEY, CDR2 SVGAGI.

This clone occurred once. V is TRBV29-1 and J is TRBJ1-4; D gene unclear. The germline CDR1 and CDR2 sequences are SQVTM and ANQGSEA. The V end was cut by 3 bases, the J end by 5 bases, with 10 bases between. The CDR3 is 13 amino acids. In DNA, the CDR3 is TGCAGCGTTGAGGGCAGCCCGAATGAAAAACTGTTTTTT. Translation: CSVEGSPNEKLFF.

The chain couples TRBV28 to TRBJ1-1, with D hard to call. Germline V gives CDR1 MDHEN, CDR2 SYDVKM. The CDR3 runs to 14 residues. V lost 1 base and J 2 bases, leaving 8 bases between the germline ends. In nucleotides, the CDR3 is TGTGCCAGCAGTTTATATACGCCCAACACTGAAGCTTTCTTT. Its translation is CASSLYTPNTEAFF.

The genes are TRBV6-5 and TRBJ1-4; D not resolved. Trimming pared 10 bases from V and 1 base from J, leaving 13 bases between. The CDR3 sequence is 14 residues long. Per germline, CDR1 MNHEY and CDR2 SVGAGI. The CDR3 DNA follows: TGTGCCATCCTAAAGGACGGAACTAATGAAAAACTGTTTTTT. Translating it yields CAILKDGTNEKLFF.

The chain couples TRBV5-4 to TRBJ1-4; 7 positions match TRBD1. Trimming at V came to 3 bases and at J to 10 bases, leaving 12 bases not matched to a gene. The CDR3 spans 15 residues. Germline-derived CDR1 and CDR2 are SGHNT and YYREEE (reference sequence). The CDR3 loop is CASSSKDRGPGKLFF. CDR3 DNA sequence: TGTGCCAGCAGCTCAAAGGATAGGGGGCCCGGAAAACTGTTTTTT. The variable domain in full, completed from reference TRBV5-4 and TRBJ1-4, reads ETGVTQSPTHLIKTRGQQVTLRCSSQSGHNTVSWYQQALGQGPQFIFQYYREEENGRGNFPPRFSGLQFPNYSSELNVNALELDDSALYLCASSSKDRGPGKLFFGSGTQLSVL.

This chain links TRBV7-2 with TRBJ1-2, with D possibly being TRBD1 (6 bases). CDR1 and CDR2 from the germline V gene are SGHTA and FQGNSA. V was cut by 4 bases and J by 3 bases, with 9 bases left in between. This CDR3 has 13 amino acids. The CDR3 sequence is CASSSAGDYGYTF. CDR3 in DNA: TGTGCCAGCAGCTCAGCAGGGGACTATGGCTACACCTTC. Drawing the rest from reference TRBV7-2 and TRBJ1-2, the complete variable domain is GAGVSQSPSNKVTEKGKDVELRCDPISGHTALYWYRQSLGQGLEFLIYFQGNSAPDKSGLPSDRFSAERTGGSVSTLTIQRTQQEDSAVYLCASSSAGDYGYTFGSGTRLTVV.

The chain couples TRBV18 to TRBJ2-5; D not certain. Trimming cost V 4 bases and J 4 bases, with 10 bases left between them. Germline V gives CDR1 KGHSH, CDR2 LQKENI. CDR3 length: 13 residues. In DNA, the CDR3 is TGTGCCAGCTCACTACACAGTACAGAGACCCAGTACTTC. Translation gives CASSLHSTETQYF.

This sequence joins TRBV28 and TRBJ2-1; possibly TRBD2 for D (6 bases). Germline V gene data show CDR1 as MDHEN and CDR2 as SYDVKM. Trimming stripped 2 bases from V and 8 bases from J, with 16 bases between. This CDR3 contains 15 residues. The CDR3 bases are TGTGCCAGCAGTTTAGGGGGGAGCGAGGGCGATGAGCAGTTCTTC. Translated: CASSLGGSEGDEQFF.

The chain employs TRBV12-3 or TRBV12-4 and TRBJ2-3, with D tentatively TRBD2 (5 bases). This CDR3 is built from 12 residues. V was clipped by 8 bases and J by 8 bases, with 14 bases between them. CDR3 coding DNA: TGTGCCAGCTCCTATGGAGGAGGTACGCAGTATTTT. The encoded protein is CASSYGGGTQYF.

This chain connects TRBV3-1 (or the pseudogene TRBV3-2) to TRBJ1-2, with D maybe TRBD1 (6 bases). The CDR3 consists of 15 residues. The V gene's germline CDR1 is LGHDT and CDR2 YNNKEL (reference sequence). The V gene lost 4 bases and the J gene lost 4 bases, with 16 bases spanning the gap. CDR3 protein: CASSPMDRDLYGYTF. In nucleotides, the CDR3 is TGTGCCAGCAGCCCTATGGACAGAGACCTCTATGGCTACACCTTC.

The gene calls are TRBV7-2 and TRBJ2-2, with D possibly matching TRBD1 (6 bases). In germline, CDR1 is SGHTA, CDR2 FQGNSA. V was trimmed by 3 bases and J by 6 bases, leaving 17 bases between them. This CDR3 is built from 16 residues. The CDR3 nucleotides are TGTGCCAGCAGCTTGTACAGGGTCGTGCAAGCCGGGGAGCTGTTTTTT. It is translated as CASSLYRVVQAGELFF.

This chain connects TRBV5-1 to TRBJ1-2; D remains unclear. V was cut by 0 bases and J by 4 bases, with 10 bases left in between. Germline CDR1 and CDR2: SGHRS and YFSETQ. CDR3 length: 14 residues. CDR3 protein: CASSLERSGYGYTF. In DNA form, the CDR3 reads TGCGCCAGCAGCTTGGAGAGATCGGGCTATGGCTACACCTTC.